This T cell receptor beta chain is drawn from a study of blood T cell repertoires in COVID-19. Generated by immunoSEQ multiplex PCR, the TCRdb table keeps only in-frame clones and is missing some. The sample includes 250,000 to 400,000 clones, around 88% seen only once; the top ten take roughly 1.7%. V lost 4 bases, J lost 0 bases, and 10 bases lay in between. The CDR3 has 15 amino acids. Germline CDR1 reads PRHDT; CDR2 reads FYEKMQ (reference sequence). The J gene is TRBJ1-3, the V gene TRBV13, with D possibly being TRBD1 (6 bases). Sequenced input: peripheral blood. The sequence was collected from a woman in her twenties or thirties with COVID-19, enrolled during active disease. The chain's CDR3 is CASSSDSFSGNTIYF. DNA of the CDR3: TGTGCCAGCAGCTCGGACAGTTTCTCTGGAAACACCATATATTTT.